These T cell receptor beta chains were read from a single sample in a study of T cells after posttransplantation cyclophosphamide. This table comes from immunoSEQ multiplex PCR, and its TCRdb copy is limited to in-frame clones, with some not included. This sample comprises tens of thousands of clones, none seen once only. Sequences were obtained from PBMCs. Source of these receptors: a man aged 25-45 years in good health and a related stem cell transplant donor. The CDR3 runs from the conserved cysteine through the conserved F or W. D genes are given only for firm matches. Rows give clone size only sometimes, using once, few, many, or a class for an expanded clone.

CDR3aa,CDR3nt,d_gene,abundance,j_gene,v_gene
CASSYRGTGELFF,TGTGCCAGCAGTTACAGGGGCACCGGGGAGCTGTTTTTT,NA,few,TRBJ2-2,TRBV6-5
CASSHSGGAYEQYF,TGTGCCAGCAGTCATAGCGGGGGGGCCTACGAGCAGTACTTC,TRBD2,many,TRBJ2-7,TRBV11-1
CASRGEMNTEAFF,TGCGCCAGCAGAGGGGAGATGAACACTGAAGCTTTCTTT,NA,NA,TRBJ1-1,TRBV5-1
CASSPDRVNQPQHF,TGTGCCAGCAGCCCCGACAGGGTCAATCAGCCCCAGCATTTT,TRBD1,few,TRBJ1-5,TRBV25-1
CASSQDTAPGNEKLFF,TGCGCCAGCAGCCAAGACACAGCCCCGGGGAATGAAAAACTGTTTTTT,NA,many,TRBJ1-4,TRBV4-1
CASSFGGGGAILGLETQYF,TGTGCCAGCAGCTTTGGGGGCGGGGGGGCCATCCTCGGTCTGGAGACCCAGTACTTC,TRBD2,many,TRBJ2-5,TRBV6-2/TRBV6-3
CASRRLGDRGNQPQHF,TGTGCCAGTAGGCGCCTTGGCGACAGGGGAAATCAGCCCCAGCATTTT,TRBD1,many,TRBJ1-5,TRBV19
CASSSLRGGGLGYGYTF,TGTGCCAGCAGCTCCCTAAGAGGGGGGGGGCTGGGGTATGGCTACACCTTC,NA,many,TRBJ1-2,TRBV11-2
CASSPGLAGSSTDTQYF,TGTGCCAGCAGCCCGGGACTAGCGGGATCTAGCACAGATACGCAGTATTTT,TRBD2,many,TRBJ2-3,TRBV7-6
CASVGQGSREQYF,TGTGCCAGCGTAGGACAGGGGAGCCGCGAGCAGTACTTC,TRBD1,many,TRBJ2-7,TRBV6-2/TRBV6-3
CASSPDPSAFSYEQYF,TGCGCCAGCAGCCCAGACCCTAGCGCTTTCTCCTACGAGCAGTACTTC,NA,many,TRBJ2-7,TRBV4-1
CASSPWQANTEAFF,TGTGCCAGCAGCCCCTGGCAGGCGAACACTGAAGCTTTCTTT,NA,many,TRBJ1-1,TRBV7-9
CASSLDGERRSYNEQFF,TGCGCCAGCAGCTTGGACGGGGAAAGGAGATCCTACAATGAGCAGTTCTTC,NA,many,TRBJ2-1,TRBV5-1
CASSTARGLGGYTF,TGTGCCAGCAGTACCGCAAGGGGGCTCGGTGGCTACACCTTC,TRBD1,many,TRBJ1-2,TRBV6-6
CASSPSRTGVGDTQYF,TGTGCCAGCTCACCATCCCGGACAGGGGTGGGAGATACGCAGTATTTT,TRBD1,many,TRBJ2-3,TRBV18
CASTPGGNTEAFF,TGTGCCAGCACCCCAGGGGGAAACACTGAAGCTTTCTTT,TRBD1,many,TRBJ1-1,TRBV6-5
CATQGQTTIEQYF,TGTGCCACCCAGGGGCAGACCACTATTGAGCAGTACTTC,NA,many,TRBJ2-7,TRBV28